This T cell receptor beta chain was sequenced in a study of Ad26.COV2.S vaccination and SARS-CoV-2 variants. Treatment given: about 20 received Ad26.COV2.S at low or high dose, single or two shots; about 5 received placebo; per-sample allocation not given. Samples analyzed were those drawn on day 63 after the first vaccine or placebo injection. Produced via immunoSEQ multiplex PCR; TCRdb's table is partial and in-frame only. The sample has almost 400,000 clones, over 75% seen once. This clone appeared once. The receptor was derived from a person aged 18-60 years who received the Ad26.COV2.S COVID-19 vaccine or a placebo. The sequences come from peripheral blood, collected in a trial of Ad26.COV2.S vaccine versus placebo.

The CDR3 DNA is TGTGCCAGCAGCTTAAGGAACGTGGGCGGGAGGATAGATACGCAGTATTTT. Translated: CASSLRNVGGRIDTQYF. The chain couples TRBV13 to TRBJ2-3, with 8 bases identical to TRBD2. Trimming removed 2 bases from V and 5 bases from J; junction bases left unmatched: 12. Germline CDR1 PRHDT, CDR2 FYEKMQ (reference sequence). CDR3 length equals 17 residues.